The entry below describes one T cell receptor beta chain. What it binds is unknown. In germline, CDR1 is SGHRS, CDR2 YFSETQ. V lost 3 bases and J 5 bases, leaving 9 bases between the germline ends. This CDR3 has 14 residues. The data stem from a study of OX40 agonist ivuxolimab in advanced cancers. Study-level points and caveats: Determination of antigen specificity was not performed for the expanded peripheral T cells.

Profiled with immunoSEQ multiplex PCR; TCRdb holds only in-frame clones, not every one. The data show around 99,000 clones, 90% seen once. V usage is TRBV5-1 and J usage is TRBJ1-6, with D tentatively TRBD1 (6 bases). The sequencing used CD4+ or CD8+ T cells sorted from blood, collected in a trial of the OX40 agonist ivuxolimab. This sequence was found in an adult with an advanced solid tumor such as melanoma, head and neck, liver or kidney cancer. The CDR3 sequence is CASSWGRDNSPLHF. The CDR3 DNA reads TGCGCCAGCAGCTGGGGGCGGGATAATTCACCCCTCCACTTT.